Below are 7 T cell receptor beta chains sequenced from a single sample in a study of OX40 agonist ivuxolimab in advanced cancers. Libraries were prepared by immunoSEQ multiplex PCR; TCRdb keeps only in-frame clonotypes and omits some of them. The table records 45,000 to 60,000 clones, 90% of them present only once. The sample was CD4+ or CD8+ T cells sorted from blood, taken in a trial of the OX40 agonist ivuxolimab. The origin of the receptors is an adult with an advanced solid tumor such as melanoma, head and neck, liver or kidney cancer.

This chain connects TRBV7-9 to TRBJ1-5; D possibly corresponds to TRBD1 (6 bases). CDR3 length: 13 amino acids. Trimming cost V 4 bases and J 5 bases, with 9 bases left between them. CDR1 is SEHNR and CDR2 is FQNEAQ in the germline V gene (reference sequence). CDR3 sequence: CASSWGQDQPQHF. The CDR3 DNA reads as TGTGCCAGCAGCTGGGGACAAGATCAGCCCCAGCATTTT.

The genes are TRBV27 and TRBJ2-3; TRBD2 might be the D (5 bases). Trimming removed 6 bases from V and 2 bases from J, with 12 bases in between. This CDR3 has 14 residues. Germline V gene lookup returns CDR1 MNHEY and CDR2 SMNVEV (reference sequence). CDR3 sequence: CASREPGTTDTQYF. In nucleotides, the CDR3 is TGTGCCAGCAGGGAACCGGGAACCACAGATACGCAGTATTTT.

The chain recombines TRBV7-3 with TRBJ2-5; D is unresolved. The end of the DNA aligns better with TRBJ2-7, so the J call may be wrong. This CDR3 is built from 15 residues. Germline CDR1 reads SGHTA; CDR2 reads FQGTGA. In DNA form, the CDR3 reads TGTGCCAGCAGCTTAAACGGCGTTAGCTCCTACGAGCAGTACTTC. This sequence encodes CASSLNGVSSYEQYF.

CDR3 amino acids: CASSPRSRGDYEQYF. As DNA, the CDR3 is TGTGCCAGTAGTCCTCGAAGTCGGGGGGACTACGAGCAGTACTTC. The rearrangement uses TRBV19 and TRBJ2-7; 7 positions agree with TRBD2. Unmatched junction bases numbered 10, after V lost 5 bases and J lost 3 bases. The CDR3 extends over 15 amino acids. Germline assignment: CDR1 LNHDA and CDR2 SQIVND (reference sequence).

This CDR3 reads CASSGRDSLFYGYTF. The CDR3 DNA sequence: TGTGCCAGCAGTGGGCGGGACAGCCTTTTCTATGGCTACACCTTC. This chain uses TRBV27 with TRBJ1-2; 7 bases agree with TRBD1. The CDR3 contains 15 residues. Losses at the gene ends were 5 bases for V and 4 bases for J; bases not matched to a gene: 10. CDR1 is MNHEY, CDR2 SMNVEV, per germline (reference sequence).

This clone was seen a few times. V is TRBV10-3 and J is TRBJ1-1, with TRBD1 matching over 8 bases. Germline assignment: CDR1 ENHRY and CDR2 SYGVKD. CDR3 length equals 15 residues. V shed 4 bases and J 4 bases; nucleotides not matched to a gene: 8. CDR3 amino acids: CAISATGGRGTEAFF. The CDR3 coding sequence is TGTGCCATCAGTGCCACAGGGGGAAGGGGCACTGAAGCTTTCTTT.

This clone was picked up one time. The CDR3 coding sequence is TGTGCCAGCTCCCAAGGACAGGTCCCAGCAGGCACTGAAGCTTTCTTT. This translates into CASSQGQVPAGTEAFF. The rearrangement uses TRBV18 and TRBJ1-1; 7 bases fit TRBD1. V was pared by 6 bases and J by 4 bases, with 14 bases of the junction left unmatched. In germline, CDR1 is KGHSH, CDR2 LQKENI. The CDR3 loop spans 16 amino acids.